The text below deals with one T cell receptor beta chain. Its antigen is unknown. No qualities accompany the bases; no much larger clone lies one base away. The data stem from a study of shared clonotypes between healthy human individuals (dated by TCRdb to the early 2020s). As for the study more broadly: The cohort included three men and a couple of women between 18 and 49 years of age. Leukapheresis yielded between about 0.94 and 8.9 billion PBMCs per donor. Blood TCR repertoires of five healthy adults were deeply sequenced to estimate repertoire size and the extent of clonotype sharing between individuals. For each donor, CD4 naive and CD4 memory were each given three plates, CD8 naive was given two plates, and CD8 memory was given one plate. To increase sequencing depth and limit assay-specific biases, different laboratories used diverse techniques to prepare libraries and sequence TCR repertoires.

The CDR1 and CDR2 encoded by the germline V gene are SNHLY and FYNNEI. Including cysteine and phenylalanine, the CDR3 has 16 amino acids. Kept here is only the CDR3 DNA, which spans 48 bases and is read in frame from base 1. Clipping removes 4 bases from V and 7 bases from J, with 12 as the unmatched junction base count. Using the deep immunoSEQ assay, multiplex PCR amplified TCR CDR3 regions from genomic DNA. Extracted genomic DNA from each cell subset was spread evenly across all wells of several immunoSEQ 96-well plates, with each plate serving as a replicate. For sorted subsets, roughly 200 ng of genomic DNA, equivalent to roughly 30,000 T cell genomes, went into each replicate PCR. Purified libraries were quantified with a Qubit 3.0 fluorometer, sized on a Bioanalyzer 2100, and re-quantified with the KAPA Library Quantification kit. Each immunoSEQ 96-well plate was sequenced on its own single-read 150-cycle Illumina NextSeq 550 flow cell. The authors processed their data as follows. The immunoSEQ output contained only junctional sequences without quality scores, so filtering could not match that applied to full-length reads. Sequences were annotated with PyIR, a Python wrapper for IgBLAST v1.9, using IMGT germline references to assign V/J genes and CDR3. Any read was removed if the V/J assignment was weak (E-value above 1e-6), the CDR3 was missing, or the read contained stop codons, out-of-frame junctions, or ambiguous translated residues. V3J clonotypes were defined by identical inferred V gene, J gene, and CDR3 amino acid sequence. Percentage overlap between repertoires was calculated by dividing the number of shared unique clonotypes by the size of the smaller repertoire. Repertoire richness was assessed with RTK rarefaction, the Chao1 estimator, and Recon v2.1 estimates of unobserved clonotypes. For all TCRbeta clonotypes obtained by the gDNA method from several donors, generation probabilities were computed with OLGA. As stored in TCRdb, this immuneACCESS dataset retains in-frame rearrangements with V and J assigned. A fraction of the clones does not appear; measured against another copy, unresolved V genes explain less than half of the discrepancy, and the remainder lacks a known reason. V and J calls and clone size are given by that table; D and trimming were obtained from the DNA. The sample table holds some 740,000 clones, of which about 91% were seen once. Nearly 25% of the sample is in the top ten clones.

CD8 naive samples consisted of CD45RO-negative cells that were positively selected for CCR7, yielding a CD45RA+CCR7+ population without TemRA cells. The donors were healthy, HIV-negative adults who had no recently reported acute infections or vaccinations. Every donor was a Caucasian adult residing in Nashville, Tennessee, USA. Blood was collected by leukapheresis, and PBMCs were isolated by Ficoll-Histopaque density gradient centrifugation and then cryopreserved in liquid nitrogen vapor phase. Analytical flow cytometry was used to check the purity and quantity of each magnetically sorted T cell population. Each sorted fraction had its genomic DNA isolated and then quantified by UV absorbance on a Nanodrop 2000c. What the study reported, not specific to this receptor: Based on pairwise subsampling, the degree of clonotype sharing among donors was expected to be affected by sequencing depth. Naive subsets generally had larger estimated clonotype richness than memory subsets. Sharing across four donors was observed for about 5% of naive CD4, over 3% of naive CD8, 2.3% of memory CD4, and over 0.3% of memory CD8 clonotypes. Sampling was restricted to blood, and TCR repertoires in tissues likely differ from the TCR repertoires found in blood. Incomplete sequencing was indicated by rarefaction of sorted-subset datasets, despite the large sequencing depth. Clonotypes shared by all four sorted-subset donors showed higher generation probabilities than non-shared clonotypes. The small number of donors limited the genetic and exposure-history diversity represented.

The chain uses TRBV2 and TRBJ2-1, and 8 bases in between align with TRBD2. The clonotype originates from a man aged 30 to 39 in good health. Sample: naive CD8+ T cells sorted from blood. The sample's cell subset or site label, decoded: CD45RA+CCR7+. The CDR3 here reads CASSGLLRGALNEQFF. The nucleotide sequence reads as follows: TGTGCCAGCAGTGGCCTCTTGCGGGGGGCTCTTAATGAGCAGTTCTTC.